Each of the 2 T cell receptor beta chains below was sequenced from the same sample in a study of neoadjuvant anti-PD-1 for oral cavity cancer. Sequencing used immunoSEQ multiplex PCR; TCRdb keeps in-frame clones, though not all of them. This sample carries 11,000 to 15,000 clones, roughly 70% of them seen once, and the ten largest clones take about 3%. Sequencing was performed on PBMCs, taken before nivolumab (anti-PD-1) treatment. These receptors originate from a person aged 35-80 years with oral cavity squamous cell carcinoma.

The chain has TRBV6-4 and TRBJ1-1, with 8 positions matching TRBD1. The V and J ends lost 4 bases and 11 bases, in that order; junction bases with no gene match: 9. Germline loops: CDR1 MRHNA, CDR2 SNTAGT. The CDR3 runs 13 residues. The CDR3 region has the DNA TGTGCCAGCAGTGTCGGACAGGGCGGGCGGGCTTTCTTT. Translating it yields CASSVGQGGRAFF.

The chain is built from TRBV13 and TRBJ1-1; 7 bases align to TRBD1. The CDR3 loop spans 13 amino acids. V lost 7 bases to trimming and J lost 4 bases; unmatched junction nucleotides: 6. Looked up from germline, CDR1 is PRHDT and CDR2 is FYEKMQ (reference sequence). In DNA, the CDR3 is TGTGCCAGCACAACTCAGGGGGTCACTGAAGCTTTCTTT. As protein: CASTTQGVTEAFF.